Here is one T cell receptor (beta chain) with its context. The data stem from a study of blood T cell repertoires in COVID-19. Study overall: The United States, Italy and Spain were the sources of the acute and convalescent COVID-19 samples. Nucleic acid was either cDNA or gDNA, and it came from T cells, B-cell-depleted T cells, or PBMCs.

As processed by the authors: Estimation of nucleated cell counts relied on the amplification of reference gene primers. Using immunoSEQ multiplex PCR, the repertoire was profiled, and TCRdb retains in-frame clones only, with some absent. The V and J calls and the clone size are those of that table, but D and trimming were determined from the DNA. The repertoire holds over 200,000 clones, with 81% as singletons. The CDR3 is 16 amino acids. Deletions cut 1 base from V and 4 bases from J, with 14 bases between. In germline, CDR1 is LGHDT, CDR2 YNNKEL (reference sequence). This sequence was found in a woman of 80 years or more with acute or convalescent COVID-19. V gene TRBV3-1 (or the pseudogene TRBV3-2) combines with J gene TRBJ1-5, with D perhaps matching TRBD1 (6 bases). The sequenced material came from peripheral blood. CDR3 amino acids: CASSQVPGDLNQPQHF. The CDR3 nucleotides are TGTGCCAGCAGCCAAGTCCCAGGGGACCTGAATCAGCCCCAGCATTTT.